Listed below are T cell receptor beta chains from one sample, sequenced in a study of T cell repertoires in cytomegalovirus infection. TCRdb used MiXCR to reprocess the reads, holding one entry per CDR3 protein. The data hold 290,000 or so distinct CDR3 sequences, with about 25% observed a single time. Sequencing was done on a sample of PBMCs. The origin of the receptors is a human donor in good health (CMV status not recorded). Some clones in this sample may be carry-over from other donors' samples. Each CDR3 is given with its conserved first and last residue. Each record gives: CDR3 length, D gene, clone size, J gene, V gene, CDR3 protein, CDR3 DNA. The D gene is left open where the match is weak. Expanded clones get a size class; other rows say once, few or many, or leave the size out.

13	TRBD1	few	TRBJ2-1	TRBV9	CASSTDRVNEQFF	TGTGCCAGCAGCACAGACAGGGTCAATGAGCAGTTCTTC
17	-	many	TRBJ2-7	TRBV7-3	CASSLPYPDRSSYEQYF	TGTGCCAGCAGCTTACCGTACCCCGACAGGAGCTCCTACGAGCAGTACTTC
15	-	-	TRBJ2-7	TRBV18	CASSRMDPGRYEQYF	TGTGCCAGCTCTCGAATGGACCCGGGGCGCTACGAGCAGTACTTC
16	-	many	TRBJ2-2	TRBV11-2	CASMERPRTDAGELFF	TGTGCCAGCATGGAGAGACCGCGTACGGACGCCGGGGAGCTGTTTTTT
15	TRBD2	many	TRBJ2-5	TRBV20-1	CSAMGLAGGQETQYF	TGCAGTGCGATGGGACTAGCGGGGGGACAAGAGACCCAGTACTTC
14	-	-	TRBJ1-1	TRBV28	CAGQWGAGNTEAFF	TGTGCCGGGCAGTGGGGCGCCGGGAACACTGAAGCTTTCTTT
14	TRBD2	-	TRBJ2-7	TRBV28	CASSTSGTIWEQYF	TGTGCCAGCAGTACCTCCGGGACTATTTGGGAGCAGTACTTC
13	-	-	TRBJ2-7	TRBV10-3	CAIRQGQLYEQYF	TGTGCCATCAGGCAGGGGCAGTTGTACGAGCAGTACTTC
13	-	-	TRBJ1-2	TRBV7-9	CASSFQLSKGYTF	TGTGCCAGCAGCTTTCAGTTATCGAAGGGCTACACCTTC
11	-	-	TRBJ2-5	TRBV29-1	CSVTGKETQYF	TGCAGCGTTACAGGGAAAGAGACCCAGTACTTC
14	TRBD2	few	TRBJ2-1	TRBV28	CASSFLREYDEQFF	TGTGCCAGCAGTTTCTTGCGGGAGTACGATGAGCAGTTCTTC
18	TRBD1	few	TRBJ2-6	TRBV14	CASPGWQGVYSGANVLTF	TGTGCCAGTCCGGGCTGGCAGGGGGTTTACTCTGGGGCCAACGTCCTGACTTTC
17	-	few	TRBJ2-6	TRBV25-1	CASSAHLGFTGANVLTF	TGTGCCAGCAGTGCACACCTAGGGTTTACTGGGGCCAACGTCCTGACTTTC
13	-	-	TRBJ2-7	TRBV29-1	CSVEGTDSYEQYF	TGCAGCGTGGAGGGGACAGACTCCTACGAGCAGTACTTC
18	TRBD2	-	TRBJ2-1	TRBV24-1	CATSDPVPGLAGNNEQFF	TGTGCCACCAGTGATCCTGTCCCGGGACTAGCGGGAAACAATGAGCAGTTCTTC
18	TRBD2	many	TRBJ2-3	TRBV27	CASSFYWTSGRKKDTQYF	TGTGCCAGCAGTTTCTATTGGACTAGCGGGAGGAAAAAAGATACGCAGTATTTT
13	-	-	TRBJ2-7	TRBV28	CASNRDRVYEQYF	TGTGCCAGCAACCGAGACAGAGTCTACGAGCAGTACTTC
17	TRBD2	-	TRBJ2-3	TRBV20-1	CSARDKTSGTGTDTQYF	TGCAGTGCTAGGGACAAGACTAGCGGGACAGGCACAGATACGCAGTATTTT
16	TRBD1	few	TRBJ1-2	TRBV5-6	CASSGTGGQLGYGYTF	TGTGCCAGCAGCGGGACAGGGGGCCAGTTGGGCTATGGCTACACCTTC
14	-	few	TRBJ1-6	TRBV11-2	CASSLDWLNSPLHF	TGTGCCAGCAGCTTAGATTGGCTCAATTCACCCCTCCACTTT
12	-	few	TRBJ2-1	TRBV11-2	CASSLERTSQFF	TGTGCCAGCAGCTTAGAAAGGACAAGCCAGTTCTTC
15	TRBD1	few	TRBJ1-4	TRBV5-1	CASSAGTGTNEKLFF	TGCGCCAGCAGCGCCGGGACAGGGACTAATGAAAAACTGTTTTTT
16	TRBD2	few	TRBJ2-3	TRBV20-1	CSAGGFLAGGTDRQYF	TGCAGTGCCGGGGGGTTCCTAGCGGGAGGGACAGATAGGCAGTATTTT
15	TRBD1	-	TRBJ2-7	TRBV25-1	CASSENRGFSYEQYF	TGTGCCAGCAGTGAAAACAGGGGATTTTCCTACGAGCAGTACTTC
15	TRBD1	-	TRBJ2-7	TRBV28	CASSFPGTVNYEQYF	TGTGCCAGCAGTTTCCCCGGGACAGTTAACTACGAGCAGTACTTC
18	TRBD2	many	TRBJ2-2	TRBV7-8	CASSLGRTSGRVTGELFF	TGTGCCAGCAGCTTAGGGAGGACTAGCGGGAGGGTAACCGGGGAGCTGTTTTTT
16	TRBD2	-	TRBJ2-5	TRBV18	CASSPSTSGGQETQYF	TGTGCCAGCTCACCATCGACTAGCGGGGGACAAGAGACCCAGTACTTC
15	-	-	TRBJ2-1	TRBV20-1	CSAIRSVAAYNEQFF	TGCAGTGCAATTCGGTCGGTAGCAGCGTACAATGAGCAGTTCTTC
16	TRBD2	-	TRBJ2-2	TRBV5-1	CASSSVAGDNTGELFF	TGCGCCAGCAGCAGCGTTGCGGGGGACAACACCGGGGAGCTGTTTTTT
15	-	many	TRBJ1-2	TRBV7-2	CASSEHPGKGYGYTF	TGTGCCAGCAGCGAACACCCAGGGAAGGGCTATGGCTACACCTTC
15	-	-	TRBJ2-2	TRBV15	CATSRGGSNTGELFF	TGTGCCACCAGCAGGGGCGGGTCGAACACCGGGGAGCTGTTTTTT
12	-	many	TRBJ2-1	TRBV12-3/TRBV12-4	CASSKFINEQFF	TGTGCCAGCAGTAAGTTTATCAATGAGCAGTTCTTC
14	TRBD1	few	TRBJ1-1	TRBV7-9	CASSLAHRGTEAFF	TGTGCCAGCAGCTTAGCGCACAGGGGTACTGAAGCTTTCTTT
15	-	-	TRBJ1-1	TRBV20-1	CSASVPGWWNTEAFF	TGCAGTGCTAGCGTTCCGGGATGGTGGAACACTGAAGCTTTCTTT
14	-	few	TRBJ1-6	TRBV20-1	CSASSFADGSPLHF	TGCAGTGCTAGTTCCTTTGCTGACGGTTCACCCCTCCACTTT
16	TRBD2	-	TRBJ2-3	TRBV20-1	CSAGDPLAASTDTQYF	TGCAGTGCTGGTGACCCACTAGCGGCTAGCACAGATACGCAGTATTTT
15	TRBD1	many	TRBJ1-5	TRBV7-2	CASSDYTGVGQPQHF	TGTGCCAGCAGCGACTATACAGGGGTCGGCCAGCCCCAGCATTTT
14	TRBD1	few	TRBJ2-7	TRBV28	CASRPQGAEYEQYF	TGTGCCAGCAGGCCACAGGGGGCTGAATACGAGCAGTACTTC
15	-	few	TRBJ1-1	TRBV5-1	CASSAGLGEDTEAFF	TGCGCCAGCAGCGCTGGATTAGGAGAGGACACTGAAGCTTTCTTT
11	TRBD1	once	TRBJ1-2	TRBV6-5	CASGQDYGYTF	TGTGCCAGCGGACAGGACTATGGCTACACCTTC
16	-	-	TRBJ2-1	TRBV5-1	CASSLFEANSYNEQFF	TGCGCCAGCAGCTTGTTTGAGGCTAACTCCTACAATGAGCAGTTCTTC
15	TRBD2	many	TRBJ2-5	TRBV7-2	CASSLGPREEETQYF	TGTGCCAGCAGCCTCGGACCCCGGGAGGAGGAGACCCAGTACTTC
11	-	-	TRBJ1-1	TRBV7-4	CASSVKSEAFF	TGTGCCAGCAGCGTGAAAAGTGAAGCTTTCTTT
16	TRBD1	-	TRBJ2-2	TRBV5-1	CASSRSGQGGTGELFF	TGCGCCAGCAGCCGCTCGGGACAGGGTGGCACCGGGGAGCTGTTTTTT
15	TRBD2	few	TRBJ2-5	TRBV28	CASQTSGRAQETQYF	TGTGCCAGCCAGACTAGCGGGAGGGCCCAAGAGACCCAGTACTTC
14	-	-	TRBJ2-1	TRBV28	CASSLGLVYNEQFF	TGTGCCAGCAGTTTAGGCCTTGTATACAATGAGCAGTTCTTC
12	-	-	TRBJ2-1	TRBV20-1	CSAEGKRNEQFF	TGCAGTGCGGAGGGGAAACGCAATGAGCAGTTCTTC
15	TRBD2	few	TRBJ2-3	TRBV9	CASSGLTSGRLTQYF	TGTGCCAGCAGCGGATTGACTAGCGGAAGACTTACGCAGTATTTT
16	-	-	TRBJ2-3	TRBV7-3	CASSPIGASFTDTQYF	TGTGCCAGCAGCCCTATCGGAGCGTCCTTCACAGATACGCAGTATTTT
14	-	few	TRBJ1-1	TRBV6-1	CASILGGLDTEAFF	TGTGCCAGTATATTGGGAGGGCTGGACACTGAAGCTTTCTTT
13	-	-	TRBJ2-7	TRBV28	CASLHRRTYEQYF	TGTGCCAGCCTTCACCGCAGGACCTACGAGCAGTACTTC
17	TRBD1	many	TRBJ1-6	TRBV7-2	CASSPAGGTGGNSPLHF	TGTGCCAGCAGCCCTGCGGGAGGGACAGGTGGTAATTCACCCCTCCACTTT
14	TRBD1	many	TRBJ1-2	TRBV28	CASRETGGYDGYTF	TGTGCCAGCAGGGAGACAGGGGGCTATGATGGCTACACCTTC
18	TRBD1	few	TRBJ1-1	TRBV6-5	CASSYPTSRGQKNTEAFF	TGTGCCAGCAGTTACCCGACGTCTCGGGGACAGAAGAACACTGAAGCTTTCTTT
15	TRBD2	many	TRBJ2-4	TRBV29-1	CSVLGTGGVRHIQYF	TGCAGCGTTTTGGGTACGGGGGGAGTCAGGCACATTCAGTACTTC
15	-	-	TRBJ2-1	TRBV20-1	CSAYDGDLPYNEQFF	TGCAGTGCCTATGACGGGGACCTCCCCTACAATGAGCAGTTCTTC
14	-	few	TRBJ2-1	TRBV6-2/TRBV6-3	CASSYQAFLNEQFF	TGTGCCAGCAGTTACCAGGCCTTTCTCAATGAGCAGTTCTTC
14	TRBD2	many	TRBJ2-7	TRBV7-2	CASSTGLAFGEQYF	TGTGCCAGCAGCACGGGACTAGCATTCGGCGAGCAGTACTTC
13	-	few	TRBJ1-1	TRBV7-2	CASSLHWNTEAFF	TGTGCCAGCAGCCTTCACTGGAACACTGAAGCTTTCTTT